This T cell receptor (beta chain) was recovered during a study of T-cell reconstitution after alpha-beta-depleted transplantation in children. Unique molecular identifiers were incorporated during preparation of the TCRbeta library. TCRdb re-analysed the PCR reads in MiXCR, keeping a single row per CDR3 protein. This sample has about 610,000 distinct CDR3 sequences; over 9.5% occur once, and the top ten carry less than 5%. This clonotype was detected many times. J gave up 4 bases and V 0 bases, and 6 bases lay outside the gene matches. The CDR3 runs 15 residues. Germline CDR1 reads SGHDT; CDR2 reads YYEEEE.

The source of this sequence is a human donor who donated a stem cell graft to a child with acute myeloid leukemia. The starting material was PBMCs from the stem cell graft donor, obtained from the stem cell graft. J is TRBJ1-2 and V is TRBV5-6; 7 bases are shared with TRBD1. CDR3 sequence reads: CASSLEGQAGYGYTF. Here the CDR3 DNA reads TGTGCCAGCAGCTTGGAAGGACAGGCTGGCTATGGCTACACCTTC. Using reference TRBV5-6 and TRBJ1-2 for the parts outside the CDR3, the full variable domain is DAGVTQSPTHLIKTRGQQVTLRCSPKSGHDTVSWYQQALGQGPQFIFQYYEEEERQRGNFPDRFSGHQFPNYSSELNVNALLLGDSALYLCASSLEGQAGYGYTFGSGTRLTVV.